This T cell receptor beta chain was observed in a study of cytomegalovirus exposure and HLA in healthy donors. For the study at large: As released early, the data held roughly 85 million unique TCRs from HLA-typed donors.

Remarks on this clone: The antigen is undetermined.

CDR1 SGHVS and CDR2 FNYEAQ come from the germline V gene. Trimming cost V 5 bases and J 9 bases; bases outside gene matches: 12. The CDR3 is 15 residues long. Overall study results and limits: Through in vitro validation, a few CMV-associated chains were shown to be specific for CMV antigens. The investigators catalogued 150 to 200 TCR beta chains as cytomegalovirus-associated.

PCR involved 60 Vbeta and 13 Jbeta primers. Clones were sequenced by immunoSEQ multiplex PCR, and TCRdb holds only the in-frame ones, with some missing. The table lists around 82,000 clones, roughly 79% of them singletons. The receptor was derived from a male donor in good health and CMV-seropositive. This sequence joins TRBV7-6 and TRBJ2-1, with 8 bases that match TRBD1. The sequenced material came from PBMCs. The CDR3: CASSRGQGAISEQFF. For the CDR3, the DNA is TGTGCCAGCAGCCGCGGACAGGGCGCGATCAGTGAGCAGTTCTTC.